This T cell receptor (beta chain) was retrieved from a study of follicular helper T cells after annual influenza vaccination. Overall study findings and caveats: Productive TCRB sequences came from only roughly 8.5-23% of cells.

As for time point: 2015-2016 season, pre-vaccination. In germline, CDR1 is SEHNR, CDR2 FQNEAQ (reference sequence). V was clipped by 5 bases and J by 2 bases, with 9 bases between them. The CDR3 length is 13 residues. Concerning this clone itself: Its antigen is still unknown.

Produced via immunoSEQ multiplex PCR; TCRdb's table is partial and in-frame only. Here the sample spans roughly 15,000 clones, around 75% being singletons. The TCR originated in an adult who received the influenza vaccine. The chain recombines TRBV7-9 with TRBJ1-2; no reliable D call. The sample was CXCR5- memory CD4+ T cells sorted from blood, taken on the day of influenza vaccination. CDR3 nucleotide sequence: TGTGCCAGCAGCGCCACAGAGAACTATGGCTACACCTTC. Protein product: CASSATENYGYTF.